Listed here are 21 T cell receptor beta chains from one sample, sequenced in a study of cytomegalovirus exposure and HLA in healthy donors. PCR employed 60 Vbeta and 13 Jbeta primers. The assay was immunoSEQ multiplex PCR, and TCRdb's table has in-frame clones only and misses some. There are about 130,000 clones in the sample; more than 80% occur only once, and approximately 6.4% lies in the top ten. The sequenced sample consisted of PBMCs. The receptors originated from a woman aged 25-40 years in good health and CMV-seropositive.

A remark on this clone: The junction does not match germline at one end; this may be a read error. The chain couples TRBV7-7 to TRBJ2-5; 8 bases match TRBD1. This CDR3 is 14 amino acids long. Germline lookup yields CDR1 SSHAT and CDR2 FNYEAQ (reference sequence). The CDR3 region has the DNA TGTGCTAGCAGCGACGGACAGGGCCAAGAGACCCAGTACTTC. Translation gives CASSDGQGQETQYF. Using reference TRBV7-7 and TRBJ2-5 for the parts outside the CDR3, the full variable domain is GAGVSQSPRYKVTKRGQDVTLRCDPISSHATLYWYQQALGQGPEFLTYFNYEAQPDKSGLPSDRFSAERPEGSISTLTIQRTEQRDSAMYRCASSDGQGQETQYFGPGTRLLVL.

This clone has just one count. This chain joins TRBV30 and TRBJ1-2; maybe TRBD1 (6 bases). Germline values: CDR1 GTSNPN, CDR2 SVGIG (reference sequence). Trimming left V 2 bases short and J 5 bases short, with 18 bases between. The CDR3 covers 15 residues. The CDR3 protein is CAWSPLQGSGYGYTF. The CDR3 DNA reads as TGTGCCTGGAGTCCTCTTCAGGGGAGTGGGTATGGCTACACCTTC.

With regard to this clone: Other DNA sequences in this specimen translate into the identical CDR3. The J gene is TRBJ1-2, the V gene TRBV28; D unresolved. The V and J ends lost 3 bases and 4 bases respectively, with 9 bases between them. The CDR3 runs to 13 residues. Germline V CDR1 and CDR2: MDHEN, SYDVKM. The CDR3 bases are TGTGCCAGCAGTTTGGAGGGCCTCTATGGCTACACCTTC. The encoded protein is CASSLEGLYGYTF.

The rearrangement links TRBV27 to TRBJ1-1, with a tentative D call TRBD1 (6 bases). V lost 3 bases to trimming and J lost 3 bases, with 14 bases between them. Germline V gene data show CDR1 as MNHEY and CDR2 as SMNVEV (reference sequence). The CDR3 contains 15 residues. The chain's CDR3 is CASSFGLQGYTEAFF. The DNA for the CDR3 is TGTGCCAGCAGTTTTGGACTTCAGGGGTACACTGAAGCTTTCTTT.

The genes are TRBV6-6 and TRBJ1-2; no clear D. This CDR3 spans 14 amino acids. Germline CDR1 is MNHNY and CDR2 is SVGAGI (reference sequence). Trimming left V 10 bases short and J 1 base short, with 16 bases between. This CDR3 reads CATLDRTDNYGYTF. CDR3 DNA: TGTGCCACTCTTGATCGGACTGATAACTATGGCTACACCTTC.

The chain joins TRBV7-9 to TRBJ2-1, with D perhaps matching TRBD1 (6 bases). Trimming stripped 2 bases from V and 7 bases from J, with 12 bases between. Germline V gives CDR1 SEHNR, CDR2 FQNEAQ (reference sequence). The CDR3 contains 14 residues. In DNA, the CDR3 is TGTGCCAGCAGCTTACCCTTGGGGGCTAATGAGCAGTTCTTC. Translation: CASSLPLGANEQFF.

The rearrangement joins TRBV30 to TRBJ1-6; 8 bases fit TRBD1. Germline loops: CDR1 GTSNPN, CDR2 SVGIG (reference sequence). The CDR3 contains 12 residues. The junction had 0 bases not matched to a gene; V was cut back by 4 bases and J by 7 bases. The CDR3, as DNA: TGTGCCTGGAACAGGGGGAATTCACCCCTCCACTTT. It is translated as CAWNRGNSPLHF.

This rearrangement joins TRBV28 to TRBJ1-2; D gene unclear. Germline V gene data show CDR1 as MDHEN and CDR2 as SYDVKM. This CDR3 has 14 amino acids. Trimming removed 2 bases at V and 2 bases at J, with 9 bases between. The CDR3, as DNA: TGTGCCAGCAGTTTAGGCACGTTAAACTATGGCTACACCTTC. The encoded protein is CASSLGTLNYGYTF.

The chain links TRBV7-2 to TRBJ1-2; 7 bases fit TRBD1. This CDR3 comprises 13 residues. V shed 5 bases, J shed 4 bases, and the junction held 4 bases outside the gene matches. Germline V gene lookup returns CDR1 SGHTA and CDR2 FQGNSA. Here the CDR3 DNA reads TGTGCCAGCAGCGCCGGGACAGCCTATGGCTACACCTTC. It encodes CASSAGTAYGYTF. Drawing the rest from reference TRBV7-2 and TRBJ1-2, the complete variable domain is GAGVSQSPSNKVTEKGKDVELRCDPISGHTALYWYRQSLGQGLEFLIYFQGNSAPDKSGLPSDRFSAERTGGSVSTLTIQRTQQEDSAVYLCASSAGTAYGYTFGSGTRLTVV.

The rearrangement links TRBV6-5 to TRBJ2-7, with 9 bases matching TRBD2. Germline loops: CDR1 MNHEY, CDR2 SVGAGI. The V segment lost 7 bases and the J segment 3 bases; nucleotides outside the gene matches: 4. CDR3 length: 13 residues. The CDR3 DNA follows: TGTGCCAGCAAGACTAGCGGTTACTACGAGCAGTACTTC. Its translation: CASKTSGYYEQYF.

The V gene is TRBV5-1, the J gene TRBJ1-4, with a possible D match to TRBD1 (5 bases). The V gene's germline CDR1 is SGHRS and CDR2 YFSETQ. Trimming took off 2 bases at V and 6 bases at J, with 11 bases between the two ends. The CDR3 has 14 residues. CDR3 residues: CASSFGGTYEKLFF. In nucleotides, the CDR3 is TGCGCCAGCAGCTTTGGCGGGACTTATGAAAAACTGTTTTTT.

V usage is TRBV7-3 and J usage is TRBJ1-1, with TRBD1 matching 9 bases. This CDR3 is built from 13 residues. The germline V gene encodes CDR1 SGHTA and CDR2 FQGTGA. The V segment lost 5 bases and the J segment 6 bases; nucleotides outside the gene matches: 4. CDR3 DNA: TGTGCCAGCAGCCCACGACAGGGGGCTGAAGCTTTCTTT. Its protein is CASSPRQGAEAFF.

The J gene is TRBJ2-1, the V gene TRBV11-3; the match to TRBD2 covers 8 bases. This CDR3 has 15 amino acids. Germline assignment: CDR1 SGHNT and CDR2 YENEEA. V gave up 5 bases and J gave up 3 bases; unmatched junction bases: 6. CDR3 bases: TGTGCCAGCAGCCCACAGGCGGGAGGCTACAATGAGCAGTTCTTC. As protein: CASSPQAGGYNEQFF.

V and J are TRBV5-1 and TRBJ2-3; 8 nucleotides line up with TRBD1. Germline V CDR1 and CDR2: SGHRS, YFSETQ. There are 16 residues in the CDR3. The J segment lost 2 bases and the V segment lost 2 bases, leaving 7 bases of the junction unmatched. CDR3 amino acids: CASSLNPTGDTDTQYF. In DNA form, the CDR3 reads TGCGCCAGCAGCTTAAACCCGACAGGGGACACAGATACGCAGTATTTT.

The rearrangement links TRBV27 to TRBJ2-7; possible D gene TRBD2, 6 bases. CDR1 and CDR2 (germline): MNHEY, SMNVEV (reference sequence). V dropped 9 bases and J dropped 6 bases, with 15 bases sitting between them. This CDR3 region has 12 residues. The CDR3 here is CASTREVCEQYF. DNA for the CDR3: TGTGCCAGTACCAGGGAGGTATGCGAGCAGTACTTC.

The chain has TRBV9 and TRBJ2-3, with 12 bases fitting TRBD2. J lost 0 bases, V lost 0 bases, and 8 bases had no gene match. The germline V gene has CDR1 SGDLS and CDR2 YYNGEE. This CDR3 contains 19 residues. The CDR3 DNA is TGTGCCAGCAGCGTAGCCGGACTAGCGGGACTCTCTAGCACAGATACGCAGTATTTT. It codes for CASSVAGLAGLSSTDTQYF.

The CDR3 sequence: CASSPAGNTEAFF. The CDR3 DNA is TGTGCCAGCAGCCCTGCAGGGAACACTGAAGCTTTCTTT. The rearrangement links TRBV6-6 to TRBJ1-1; D gene uncertain. V was clipped by 6 bases and J by 1 base, with 9 bases between them. This CDR3 contains 13 residues. CDR1 MNHNY and CDR2 SVGAGI come from the germline V gene (reference sequence).

This chain joins TRBV9 and TRBJ1-6, with TRBD1 matching 10 bases. J was trimmed by 9 bases and V by 4 bases; bases with no gene match: 7. Germline CDR1 is SGDLS and CDR2 is YYNGEE. CDR3 length: 15 amino acids. CDR3 coding DNA: TGTGCCAGCAGCCCCCGGGGACAGGGGAGTTCACCCCTCCACTTT. It is translated as CASSPRGQGSSPLHF.

The chain uses TRBV5-1 and TRBJ1-6; D gene unclear. Deletions cut 7 bases from V and 8 bases from J, with 13 bases between. Germline CDR1 SGHRS, CDR2 YFSETQ. CDR3 length equals 13 residues. The DNA for the CDR3 is TGCGCCAGCGGCCCCAGGCCGGATTCACCCCTCCACTTT. Its protein is CASGPRPDSPLHF.

V and J are TRBV30 and TRBJ1-5, with a possible D match to TRBD1 (6 bases). Per germline, CDR1 GTSNPN and CDR2 SVGIG (reference sequence). V was trimmed by 5 bases and J by 5 bases, leaving 19 bases between them. The CDR3 has 15 amino acids. This chain's CDR3 is CAWAQGTAADQPQHF. The CDR3 nucleotides read TGTGCCTGGGCGCAGGGGACGGCTGCGGATCAGCCCCAGCATTTT. Looking up the rest from reference TRBV30 and TRBJ1-5 gives the full variable domain: SQTIHQWPATLVQPVGSPLSLECTVEGTSNPNLYWYRQAAGRGLQLLFYSVGIGQISSEVPQNLSASRPQDRQFILSSKKLLLSDSGFYLCAWAQGTAADQPQHFGDGTRLSIL.

V usage is TRBV6-6 and J usage is TRBJ1-3; D call uncertain. The CDR3 is 15 residues long. Trimming pared 4 bases from V and 0 bases from J, leaving 10 bases between. Germline lookup yields CDR1 MNHNY and CDR2 SVGAGI (reference sequence). CDR3: CASSSGSLSGNTIYF. The DNA of the CDR3 is TGTGCCAGCAGTTCAGGATCACTCTCTGGAAACACCATATATTTT.